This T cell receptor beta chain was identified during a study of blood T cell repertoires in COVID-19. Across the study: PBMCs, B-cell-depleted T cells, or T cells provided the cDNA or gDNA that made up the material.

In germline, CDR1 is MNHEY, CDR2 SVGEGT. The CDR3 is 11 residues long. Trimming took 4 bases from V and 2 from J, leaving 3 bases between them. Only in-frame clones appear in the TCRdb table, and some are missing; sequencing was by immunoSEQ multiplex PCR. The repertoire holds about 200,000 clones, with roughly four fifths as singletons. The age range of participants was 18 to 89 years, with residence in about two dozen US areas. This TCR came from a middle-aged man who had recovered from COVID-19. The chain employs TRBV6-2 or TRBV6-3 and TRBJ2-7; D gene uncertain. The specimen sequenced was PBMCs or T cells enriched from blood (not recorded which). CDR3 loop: CASSSTYEQYV. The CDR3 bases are TGTGCCAGCAGTTCCACCTACGAGCAGTACGTC.